These T cell receptor beta chains were read from a single sample in a study of blood T cell repertoires in COVID-19. Clones were sequenced by immunoSEQ multiplex PCR, and TCRdb holds only the in-frame ones, with some missing. The repertoire holds fewer than 150,000 clones, with approximately 83% as singletons. The sample was peripheral blood. The receptor source for this set is a woman in her 50s who had recovered from COVID-19. Each CDR3 is given with its conserved first and last residue.

TRBJ2-3 14 TRBV2 CACQLAGVTDTQYF
TRBJ2-7 15 TRBV7-2 CASSKDREYVHEQYF
TRBJ2-7 15 TRBV5-6 CASSAGWVLFYEQYF
TRBJ2-1 15 TRBV5-5 CASSSSGPSYNEQFF
TRBJ1-5 15 TRBV11-1 CASSTKDRGRQPQHF
TRBJ1-4 15 TRBV28 CASSLGGVTNEKLFF
TRBJ1-4 12 TRBV5-6 CASSFQGQVLFF
TRBJ2-5 11 TRBV5-1 CASSGYRDQYF
TRBJ2-7 15 TRBV19 CASSIDGGSSYEQYF
TRBJ2-3 14 TRBV20-1 CSASRAGGTDTQYF
TRBJ2-6 15 TRBV24-1 CATGRDSSGANVLTF
TRBJ2-7 16 TRBV11-3 CASSSDVGQASYEQYF
TRBJ1-1 13 TRBV2 CASSEGMGGEAFF
TRBJ2-3 13 TRBV14 CASSQASADTQYF
TRBJ2-7 14 TRBV19 CASRGTGVVYEQYF
TRBJ1-1 18 TRBV28 CASSPTIRDRGMNTEAFF
TRBJ2-3 19 TRBV7-9 CASSFATSGRVSSTDTQYF
TRBJ1-4 15 TRBV18 CASSPPRGREEKLFF
TRBJ2-3 12 TRBV7-9 CASSPGLETQYF
TRBJ2-7 15 TRBV18 CASSPPQGHSYEQYF
TRBJ2-7 13 TRBV2 CASVGGSSYEQYF
TRBJ1-6 15 TRBV11-2 CASSSRSANNSPLHF
TRBJ2-1 16 TRBV15 CATSREGGKLGNEQFF
TRBJ1-3 15 TRBV7-2 CASSAHAGPGNTIYF
TRBJ2-3 14 TRBV2 CASAGLASTDTQYF
TRBJ1-5 14 TRBV5-1 CASSPGQLGQPQHF
TRBJ1-1 14 TRBV11-1 CASSSNLQGTEAFF
TRBJ1-3 14 TRBV19 CASSMGRTGNTIYF
TRBJ2-6 19 TRBV5-1 CASSLSGTGVLSGANVLTF
TRBJ2-7 16 TRBV7-6 CASSLLAGALTGEQYF
TRBJ2-2 13 TRBV7-2 CASSFIESGELFF
TRBJ2-1 11 TRBV29-1 CSGGQYNEQFF
TRBJ2-2 16 TRBV7-2 CASSEGGSGNTGELFF
TRBJ2-3 14 TRBV5-1 CASSPTRPTDTQYF
TRBJ2-1 13 TRBV14 CASSQVTGMRQFF
TRBJ1-1 13 TRBV2 CASSPQWNTEAFF